This T cell receptor beta chain was sequenced in a study of blood T cell repertoires in COVID-19. Study background: Sites in the United States, Italy and Spain provided acute and convalescent COVID-19 samples. Nucleic acid was either cDNA or gDNA, and it came from T cells, B-cell-depleted T cells, or PBMCs.

Per the germline V gene, CDR1 is LNHDA and CDR2 is SQIVND (reference sequence). The CDR3 has 15 residues. V lost 0 bases to trimming and J lost 3 bases, with 9 bases between them. Per the original methods: Nucleated cell number was recorded as an estimate derived from reference gene primer amplification. Measured with immunoSEQ multiplex PCR; TCRdb has only the in-frame clones, and not every one. V and J calls plus clone size are reproduced from that table; the DNA served to infer D and trimming. The sample contains around 130,000 clones, 84% of which appear only once. This sequence was found in a man in his sixties with acute or convalescent COVID-19. Source material: peripheral blood. The chain uses TRBV19 and TRBJ1-5, with D maybe TRBD1 (6 bases). The CDR3: CASSIDRGDNQPQHF. In DNA form, the CDR3 reads TGTGCCAGTAGTATAGACAGGGGTGACAATCAGCCCCAGCATTTT. Variable domain in full (rest from reference TRBV19 and TRBJ1-5): DGGITQSPKYLFRKEGQNVTLSCEQNLNHDAMYWYRQDPGQGLRLIYYSQIVNDFQKGDIAEGYSVSREKKESFPLTVTSAQKNPTAFYLCASSIDRGDNQPQHFGDGTRLSIL.